Below are 18 T cell receptor beta chains sequenced from a single sample in a study of shared clonotypes between healthy human individuals (dated by TCRdb to 2020 to 2021). Library prep was done by the immunoSEQ multiplex PCR assay. TCRdb took this table from immuneACCESS and kept in-frame rearrangements with V and J called. Such tables lack part of the clones; where checked against another copy, unresolved V genes explain under half of the gap, and the rest is unexplained. For this sample there are roughly 2,000,000 clones; about 94% appear just once. Less than 1.5% of the sample rests with the top ten. CD8 naive samples were CD45RO-negative cells positively selected for CCR7, giving a CD45RA+CCR7+ population that excluded TemRA cells. The source material was naive CD8+ T cells sorted from blood. This sample's cell subset or site label indicates: CD45RA+CCR7+. These receptors were collected from a man aged 18 to 29 in good health.

The chain carries TRBV15 and TRBJ2-5; a possible D gene is TRBD1 (6 bases). Looked up from germline, CDR1 is LNHNV and CDR2 is YYDKDF (reference sequence). The V and J ends lost 0 bases and 5 bases respectively, with 16 bases between them. The CDR3 covers 16 residues. The CDR3 spells CATSRDFLGAGETQYF. CDR3 in DNA: TGTGCCACCAGCAGAGATTTTTTGGGGGCAGGGGAGACCCAGTACTTC.

Of note for this clone: Other DNA sequences in the sample encode the same CDR3. J is TRBJ2-2 and V is TRBV29-1; D is ambiguous. Germline V gives CDR1 SQVTM, CDR2 ANQGSEA. V was shortened by 4 bases and J by 3 bases, with 3 bases between the two germline ends. This CDR3 is built from 11 residues. The chain's CDR3 is CSVVDTGELFF. DNA for the CDR3: TGCAGCGTTGTTGACACCGGGGAGCTGTTTTTT.

The chain is built from TRBV5-6 and TRBJ1-1; D possibly corresponds to TRBD1 (6 bases). Deletions cut 0 bases from V and 5 bases from J, with 26 bases between. CDR3 size: 19 residues. In germline, CDR1 is SGHDT, CDR2 YYEEEE. DNA for the CDR3: TGTGCCAGCAGCTTGGGTTCCGGTTTATTGGGGGGCGCGGGTACTGAAGCTTTCTTT. Protein product: CASSLGSGLLGGAGTEAFF.

The rearrangement joins TRBV13 to TRBJ2-1; tentatively, D is TRBD1 (7 bases). V lost 3 bases to trimming and J lost 9 bases, with 15 bases between them. The germline gives CDR1 PRHDT, CDR2 FYEKMQ (reference sequence). CDR3 size: 14 residues. CDR3 sequence: CASSFTGDFGEQFF. The CDR3 DNA reads as TGTGCCAGCAGCTTCACAGGGGACTTTGGTGAGCAGTTCTTC.

V gene TRBV9 combines with J gene TRBJ1-1, with no clear D. The CDR3 extends over 15 amino acids. V shed 0 bases and J shed 5 bases, with 14 bases lying between them. Per germline, CDR1 SGDLS and CDR2 YYNGEE. The CDR3 DNA sequence: TGTGCCAGCAGCGTAGCCAGCGGAATGGGGACTGAAGCTTTCTTT. Its protein is CASSVASGMGTEAFF. Using reference TRBV9 and TRBJ1-1 for the parts outside the CDR3, the full variable domain is DSGVTQTPKHLITATGQRVTLRCSPRSGDLSVYWYQQSLDQGLQFLIQYYNGEERAKGNILERFSAQQFPDLHSELNLSSLELGDSALYFCASSVASGMGTEAFFGQGTRLTVV.

The rearrangement uses TRBV6-5 and TRBJ2-5, with D maybe TRBD1 (6 bases). Germline CDR1 MNHEY, CDR2 SVGAGI. Trimming took 6 bases from V and 0 from J, leaving 14 bases between them. The CDR3 contains 15 residues. This CDR3 reads CASSPGTHNQETQYF. The CDR3, as DNA: TGTGCCAGCAGCCCCGGGACACACAACCAAGAGACCCAGTACTTC.

A note on this clone: The same CDR3 also results from other DNA sequences found in this sample. The chain has TRBV7-9 and TRBJ2-7, with 10 bases aligning to TRBD1. The CDR3 sequence is 14 residues long. The V gene end was trimmed by 3 bases and the J gene end by 3 bases; junction bases not matched to a gene: 2. CDR1 SEHNR and CDR2 FQNEAQ come from the germline V gene (reference sequence). CDR3 residues: CASSLDRGGYEQYF. CDR3 in DNA: TGTGCCAGCAGCTTGGACAGGGGGGGCTACGAGCAGTACTTC.

On this clone itself: Within the sample, other DNA sequences also encode this same CDR3. The gene calls are TRBV19 and TRBJ2-7; D not certain. Trimming cost V 5 bases and J 2 bases, with 13 bases left between them. The CDR3 runs to 14 residues. CDR1 LNHDA and CDR2 SQIVND come from the germline V gene (reference sequence). The CDR3 DNA is TGTGCCAGTAGTTTCGGCACCGGAACCTACGAGCAGTACTTC. As protein: CASSFGTGTYEQYF. The whole variable domain, filled in from reference TRBV19 and TRBJ2-7, reads DGGITQSPKYLFRKEGQNVTLSCEQNLNHDAMYWYRQDPGQGLRLIYYSQIVNDFQKGDIAEGYSVSREKKESFPLTVTSAQKNPTAFYLCASSFGTGTYEQYFGPGTRLTVT.

CDR3 residues: CASSLFQGDDEQFF. The CDR3 DNA reads TGTGCCAGCAGCCTTTTTCAGGGGGACGATGAGCAGTTCTTC. The rearrangement joins TRBV27 to TRBJ2-1, with 7 positions matching TRBD1. V trimming: 6 bases; J trimming: 8 bases; junction bases outside the gene matches: 10. The germline V gene encodes CDR1 MNHEY and CDR2 SMNVEV (reference sequence). The CDR3 sequence is 14 residues long.

This chain uses TRBV18 with TRBJ1-2; D is uncertain. The ends were cut back, 1 base at V and 4 bases at J, with 16 bases in the middle. The CDR3 has 16 amino acids. Per germline, CDR1 KGHSH and CDR2 LQKENI. The DNA for the CDR3 is TGTGCCAGCTCACCACGGGAAGCGGTCGGGGTCTATGGCTACACCTTC. This codes for CASSPREAVGVYGYTF.

The chain couples TRBV15 to TRBJ2-5; D gene uncertain. Germline lookup yields CDR1 LNHNV and CDR2 YYDKDF (reference sequence). The CDR3 contains 15 residues. V lost 0 bases to trimming and J lost 0 bases, with 8 bases between them. The CDR3 DNA reads TGTGCCACCAGCAGAGATTCCCAGCACCAAGAGACCCAGTACTTC. It specifies CATSRDSQHQETQYF. The whole variable domain, remainder taken from reference TRBV15 and TRBJ2-5, is DAMVIQNPRYQVTQFGKPVTLSCSQTLNHNVMYWYQQKSSQAPKLLFHYYDKDFNNEADTPDNFQSRRPNTSFCFLDIRSPGLGDTAMYLCATSRDSQHQETQYFGPGTRLLVL.

CDR3 amino acids: CASGGPLGSYNEQFF. The CDR3 region has the DNA TGTGCCAGCGGAGGACCCCTCGGCTCCTACAATGAGCAGTTCTTC. The chain combines TRBV25-1 with TRBJ2-1; D is perhaps TRBD2 (5 bases). Germline V gene sequence: CDR1 MGHDK, CDR2 SYGVNS. The CDR3 is 15 amino acids. V lost 8 bases to trimming and J lost 0 bases, with 14 bases between them.

The chain uses TRBV11-2 and TRBJ2-1; D gene unclear. The CDR3 loop spans 17 amino acids. V gave up 8 bases and J gave up 0 bases, with 20 bases separating them. Germline CDR1 is SGHAT and CDR2 is FQNNGV. The CDR3 nucleotides are TGTGCCAGCGGCCCCTCGGCGGATGCGAGCTCCTACAATGAGCAGTTCTTC. Encoded protein: CASGPSADASSYNEQFF.

The chain is built from TRBV6-5 and TRBJ2-5; possible D gene TRBD1, 5 bases. The CDR3 is made up of 14 amino acids. Trimming took off 8 bases at V and 5 bases at J, with 18 bases between the two ends. From germline, CDR1 is MNHEY and CDR2 SVGAGI. As DNA, the CDR3 is TGTGCCAGCCGTGGGCAGGGCTATCGGGAGACCCAGTACTTC. Translation: CASRGQGYRETQYF.

The chain employs TRBV30 and TRBJ2-1; 9 nucleotides match TRBD1. Per germline, CDR1 GTSNPN and CDR2 SVGIG (reference sequence). The V segment lost 5 bases and the J segment 5 bases; nucleotides outside the gene matches: 7. The CDR3 has 14 amino acids. The CDR3 protein is CAWVRRDRDNEQFF. Here the CDR3 DNA reads TGTGCCTGGGTACGCCGGGACAGGGACAATGAGCAGTTCTTC.

The chain employs TRBV11-1 and TRBJ2-7; TRBD1 agrees at 11 bases. Germline-derived CDR1 and CDR2 are SGHAT and FQDESV (reference sequence). J lost 5 bases, V lost 5 bases, and 8 bases had no gene match. CDR3 size: 15 residues. The CDR3: CASSPGQGGRDEQYF. CDR3 nucleotides: TGTGCCAGCAGCCCGGGACAGGGGGGTAGGGACGAGCAGTACTTC.

A word on this clone: The sample contains more than one DNA sequence encoding this CDR3. The chain recombines TRBV15 with TRBJ1-5; D might be TRBD1 (5 bases). V was cut by 0 bases and J by 2 bases, with 8 bases left in between. The CDR3 runs to 15 residues. Germline CDR1 LNHNV, CDR2 YYDKDF (reference sequence). The CDR3 region has the DNA TGTGCCACCAGCAGAGATTTAGGGGGCAATCAGCCCCAGCATTTT. This gives the protein CATSRDLGGNQPQHF.

This chain connects TRBV4-1 to TRBJ2-7; a possible D gene is TRBD2 (6 bases). Germline V CDR1 and CDR2: MGHRA, YSYEKL. The V gene lost 0 bases and the J gene lost 2 bases, with 14 bases spanning the gap. This CDR3 is built from 16 residues. The CDR3 sequence: CASSQDAGSFTYEQYF. The DNA for the CDR3 is TGCGCCAGCAGCCAAGATGCGGGGTCCTTCACCTACGAGCAGTACTTC.